The 24 T cell receptor beta chains presented below share a single source sample, sequenced in a study of OX40 agonist ivuxolimab in advanced cancers. The repertoire was sequenced with immunoSEQ multiplex PCR; TCRdb's copy has only in-frame clones and lacks some. The sample yields fewer than 50,000 clones, around nine tenths seen once. The sample consisted of CD4+ or CD8+ T cells sorted from blood, taken in a trial of the OX40 agonist ivuxolimab. The receptors here all came from an adult with an advanced solid tumor such as melanoma, head and neck, liver or kidney cancer.

This clone has just a few counts. J is TRBJ1-1 and V is TRBV4-1; D is perhaps TRBD1 (5 bases). CDR1 is MGHRA, CDR2 YSYEKL, per germline. Deletions cut 4 bases from V and 0 bases from J, with 30 bases between. The CDR3 covers 21 residues. CDR3 sequence reads: CASSPRPGTAGVDPMNTEAFF. In DNA form, the CDR3 reads TGCGCCAGCAGCCCCCGTCCCGGGACGGCCGGGGTCGACCCCATGAACACTGAAGCTTTCTTT.

The chain has TRBV7-6 and TRBJ2-7; the D is unclear. From germline, CDR1 is SGHVS and CDR2 FNYEAQ. The CDR3 is made up of 15 amino acids. V was trimmed by 0 bases and J by 0 bases, leaving 9 bases between them. DNA of the CDR3: TGTGCCAGCAGCTTAGCGTCCCAGATCTCCTACGAGCAGTACTTC. As protein: CASSLASQISYEQYF.

The gene calls are TRBV13 and TRBJ2-5, with 7 bases aligning to TRBD1. There are 13 residues in the CDR3. V lost 5 bases, J lost 4 bases, and 4 bases stayed unmatched. Germline V CDR1 and CDR2: PRHDT, FYEKMQ (reference sequence). The CDR3 nucleotides are TGTGCCAGCAGCGCGACAGGGACAGAGACCCAGTACTTC. This codes for CASSATGTETQYF.

V gene TRBV5-3 combines with J gene TRBJ2-7; TRBD1 aligns across 7 bases. TRBV5-3 is filed as an ORF, its function uncertain. V shed 2 bases, J shed 2 bases, and the junction held 4 bases outside the gene matches. The CDR3 has 14 amino acids. CDR3 region: CARSFGTAPYEQYF. The CDR3 nucleotides are TGTGCCAGAAGCTTCGGGACAGCCCCCTACGAGCAGTACTTC.

This clone was seen once. The genes are TRBV28 and TRBJ2-1; 12 nucleotides align to TRBD2. V gave up 0 bases and J gave up 7 bases; unmatched junction bases: 4. The germline CDR1 and CDR2 sequences are MDHEN and SYDVKM. This CDR3 spans 16 amino acids. The CDR3 is CASSLWASGRANEQFF. In DNA form, the CDR3 reads TGTGCCAGCAGTTTATGGGCTAGCGGGAGGGCGAATGAGCAGTTCTTC.

This clone appeared once. J is TRBJ1-6 and V is TRBV9; 11 nucleotides match TRBD1. The V gene end was trimmed by 3 bases and the J gene end by 11 bases; junction bases not matched to a gene: 7. The CDR3 contains 15 residues. Looked up from germline, CDR1 is SGDLS and CDR2 is YYNGEE. CDR3 in DNA: TGTGCCAGCAGCGCCAGCGGACAGGGGGCAACACCCCTCCACTTT. It translates to CASSASGQGATPLHF.

The V call is TRBV5-1, the J call TRBJ1-2; D remains unclear. This CDR3 is built from 12 residues. Trimming took 1 base from V and 8 from J, leaving 9 bases between them. Germline V gene lookup returns CDR1 SGHRS and CDR2 YFSETQ. The CDR3 region has the DNA TGCGCCAGCAGCTTGACTGGGGAAGGCTACACCTTC. It yields the protein CASSLTGEGYTF.

The chain is built from TRBV11-1 and TRBJ2-5; no definite D call. The CDR3 sequence is 14 residues long. Germline CDR1 SGHAT, CDR2 FQDESV (reference sequence). Trimming pared 5 bases from V and 5 bases from J, leaving 15 bases between. CDR3 loop: CASSERAAKETQYF. The DNA of the CDR3 is TGTGCCAGCAGCGAACGGGCAGCCAAGGAGACCCAGTACTTC.

The V and J genes are TRBV18 and TRBJ2-5; the D gene is possibly TRBD1 (5 bases). Trimming cost V 3 bases and J 2 bases, with 10 bases left between them. Germline V gene data show CDR1 as KGHSH and CDR2 as LQKENI. This CDR3 spans 14 amino acids. CDR3 protein: CASSPYQGQETQYF. CDR3 nucleotides: TGTGCCAGCTCACCTTACCAGGGACAAGAGACCCAGTACTTC.

The CDR3 nucleotides are TGTGCCAGCAGTTCCCCGGACAGCCTGTACGAGCAGTACTTC. Protein sequence: CASSSPDSLYEQYF. This rearrangement joins TRBV28 to TRBJ2-7, with TRBD1 as a possible D gene (6 bases). The CDR3 totals 14 residues. Germline V gene data show CDR1 as MDHEN and CDR2 as SYDVKM. Trimming took off 4 bases at V and 4 bases at J, with 14 bases between the two ends.

The chain is built from TRBV5-8 and TRBJ1-2; unclear D gene. CDR1 and CDR2 from the germline V gene are SGHTS and YDEGEE. Deletions cut 0 bases from V and 4 bases from J, with 10 bases between. The CDR3 length is 14 residues. CDR3 protein: CASSLAGSLYGYTF. DNA of the CDR3: TGTGCCAGCAGCTTGGCGGGCAGTCTCTATGGCTACACCTTC.

The chain employs TRBV28 and TRBJ2-3; unclear D gene. This CDR3 region has 15 residues. Germline lookup yields CDR1 MDHEN and CDR2 SYDVKM. V was clipped by 2 bases and J by 2 bases, with 11 bases between them. CDR3: CASSLVSQFTDTQYF. The CDR3 nucleotides are TGTGCCAGCAGTTTAGTCTCACAGTTCACAGATACGCAGTATTTT.

This chain links TRBV5-6 with TRBJ2-7; 7 nucleotides agree with TRBD2. V lost 7 bases, J lost 5 bases, and 12 bases stayed unmatched. The CDR3 sequence is 14 residues long. The V gene's germline CDR1 is SGHDT and CDR2 YYEEEE. The CDR3 loop is CASGRASPPHEQYF. The CDR3 nucleotides are TGTGCCAGCGGGAGGGCTAGCCCGCCTCACGAGCAGTACTTC.

J is TRBJ2-7 and V is TRBV2, with 7 nucleotides matching TRBD1. This CDR3 is 12 amino acids long. Germline values: CDR1 SNHLY, CDR2 FYNNEI. The V gene end was trimmed by 3 bases and the J gene end by 9 bases; junction bases not matched to a gene: 5. The CDR3 spells CASSDGTDWQYF. CDR3 coding DNA: TGTGCCAGCAGTGACGGGACAGACTGGCAGTACTTC.

The J gene is TRBJ2-1, the V gene TRBV7-3, with 8 bases aligning to TRBD2. J was trimmed by 9 bases and V by 3 bases; bases with no gene match: 7. From germline, CDR1 is SGHTA and CDR2 FQGTGA. This CDR3 has 14 residues. The CDR3 DNA sequence: TGTGCCAGCAGCTTCGGGACTAGTAGGGGTGAGCAGTTCTTC. Translated: CASSFGTSRGEQFF.

V usage is TRBV5-1 and J usage is TRBJ1-2; possibly TRBD1 for D (5 bases). Germline V gene data show CDR1 as SGHRS and CDR2 as YFSETQ. With 4 bases removed from V and 3 bases from J, the gap between germline ends came to 16 bases. The CDR3 totals 15 residues. CDR3 coding DNA: TGCGCCAGCAGCCCCCGCCCAGACAGTTACTATGGCTACACCTTC. Protein product: CASSPRPDSYYGYTF.

Only one count was recorded for this clone. The V gene is TRBV6-1, the J gene TRBJ1-5; D gene uncertain. V lost 7 bases and J lost 0, with 13 bases in between. This CDR3 region has 15 residues. Germline CDR1 is MNHNS and CDR2 is SASEGT. Written as DNA, the CDR3 is TGTGCCAGCATTTGGACGGGTAATAGCAATCAGCCCCAGCATTTT. Residues: CASIWTGNSNQPQHF.

In this sample, this clone turned up once. The CDR3 DNA is TGTGCCAGCAGCTGGGGGAGGGACGACCCCTCCAATGAGCAGTTCTTC. It specifies CASSWGRDDPSNEQFF. The chain couples TRBV11-1 to TRBJ2-1; 7 nucleotides match TRBD2. In germline, CDR1 is SGHAT, CDR2 FQDESV (reference sequence). The CDR3 sequence is 16 residues long. V was pared by 4 bases and J by 6 bases, with 12 bases of the junction left unmatched.

The rearrangement uses TRBV28 and TRBJ1-5; the D gene is possibly TRBD1 (5 bases). Trimming took 2 bases from V and 7 from J, leaving 9 bases between them. This CDR3 spans 13 amino acids. CDR1 is MDHEN and CDR2 is SYDVKM in the germline V gene. Written as DNA, the CDR3 is TGTGCCAGCAGTTTACAGGGTATCCAGCCCCAGCATTTT. Translated, it gives CASSLQGIQPQHF.

The V gene is TRBV11-3, the J gene TRBJ1-2, with a weak D call TRBD1 (5 bases). This CDR3 has 15 amino acids. CDR1 SGHNT and CDR2 YENEEA come from the germline V gene. V lost 3 bases, J lost 6 bases, and 17 bases lay in between. The CDR3, as DNA: TGTGCCAGCAGCTTGGACGGGACTGCCCAACATGGCTACACCTTC. Translation gives CASSLDGTAQHGYTF. The full variable domain, completed using reference TRBV11-3 and TRBJ1-2, is EAGVVQSPRYKIIEKKQPVAFWCNPISGHNTLYWYLQNLGQGPELLIRYENEEAVDDSQLPKDRFSAERLKGVDSTLKIQPAELGDSAVYLCASSLDGTAQHGYTFGSGTRLTVV.

The gene calls are TRBV7-3 and TRBJ1-2; TRBD1 matches at 8 bases. CDR3 length equals 13 residues. From germline, CDR1 is SGHTA and CDR2 FQGTGA. The V gene end was trimmed by 4 bases and the J gene end by 8 bases; junction bases not matched to a gene: 6. CDR3 nucleotides: TGTGCCAGCAGCTACGGACAGGGAGAAGGCTACACCTTC. Translation gives CASSYGQGEGYTF.

The CDR3 DNA follows: TGTGCCAGCAGCTTGGTGGTGGTCGGGGGGGCCAAGACCGGGGAGCTGTTTTTT. It yields the protein CASSLVVVGGAKTGELFF. J is TRBJ2-2 and V is TRBV5-6, with 8 bases lining up with TRBD2. V lost 0 bases and J lost 5; bases outside the gene matches: 12. This CDR3 comprises 18 residues. The germline gives CDR1 SGHDT, CDR2 YYEEEE.

This chain connects TRBV12-5 to TRBJ2-3, with 7 nucleotides matching TRBD1. In germline, CDR1 is LGHNT, CDR2 FRNRAP. There are 16 residues in the CDR3. J lost 3 bases, V lost 1 base, and 7 bases had no gene match. The CDR3 DNA is TGTGCTAGTGGTTTGGGGACAGGTTATTTTACAGATACGCAGTATTTT. Protein: CASGLGTGYFTDTQYF.

The V and J genes are TRBV10-1 and TRBJ2-5, with a weak D call TRBD2 (6 bases). The J call may not be correct, given that the DNA end is closer to TRBJ2-7. Germline CDR1 WNHNN, CDR2 SYGVQD (reference sequence). The CDR3 has 14 amino acids. The CDR3 reads CASSDTSLTPEQYF. The CDR3 region has the DNA TGCGCCAGCAGTGATACTAGCCTCACCCCCGAGCAGTACTTC.